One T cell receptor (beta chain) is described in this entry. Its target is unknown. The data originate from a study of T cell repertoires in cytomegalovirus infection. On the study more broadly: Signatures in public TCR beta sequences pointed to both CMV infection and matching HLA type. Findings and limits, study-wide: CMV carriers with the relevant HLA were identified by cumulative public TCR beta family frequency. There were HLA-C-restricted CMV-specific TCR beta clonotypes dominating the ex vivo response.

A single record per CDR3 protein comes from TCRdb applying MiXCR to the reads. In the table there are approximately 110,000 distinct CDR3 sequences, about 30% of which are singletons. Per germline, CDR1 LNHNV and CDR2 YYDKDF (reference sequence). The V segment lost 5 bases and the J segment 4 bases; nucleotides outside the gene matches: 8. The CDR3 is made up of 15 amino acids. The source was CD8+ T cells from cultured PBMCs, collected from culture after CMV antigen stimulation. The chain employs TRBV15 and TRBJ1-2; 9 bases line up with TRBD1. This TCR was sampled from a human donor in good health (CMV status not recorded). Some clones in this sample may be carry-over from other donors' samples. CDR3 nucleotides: TGTGCCACCAGCGCGGGGACAGGGCGGAGCTATGGCTACACCTTC. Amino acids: CATSAGTGRSYGYTF.